This T cell receptor beta chain was documented in a study of blood T cell repertoires in COVID-19 (TCRdb year 2020). For context, the study as a whole: Samples from collaborators originated in the United States, Italy and Spain and spanned both the acute and convalescent phases of COVID-19. The dataset comprised deeply sampled blood TCRbeta repertoires from subjects exposed to, actively infected with, or recovered from COVID-19. Where HLA class I and class II types were available, the types were taken from metadata supplied by the sample provider, not from assay-based typing. Sample metadata almost always included a de-identified subject ID, COVID-19 status, age in years and sex. The samples were drawn from two sources: the first 160 participants of the ongoing ImmuneRACE study, and 1,254 subjects contributed by 6 global collaborators. The prospective study material was composed of cDNA or gDNA derived from T cells, B-cell-depleted T cells, or PBMCs. The repertoires were made available in a free public database intended to serve as a resource for research on the immune response to SARS-CoV-2.

TCRbeta CDR3 regions were amplified from genomic DNA using the immunoSEQ Assay, a bias-controlled multiplex PCR. As for how the authors treated the data: Within the assay, amplification of reference gene primers was used to estimate how many nucleated cells each sample contained. To quantify the absolute abundance of each unique TCRbeta CDR3 rearrangement, sequence reads were collapsed and filtered. For each sample, productive Simpson clonality was calculated as the square root of Simpson's diversity index over productive rearrangements. TCRdb retrieved this table from immuneACCESS and kept in-frame rearrangements only. Not all clones are present; in checked studies, unresolved V genes account for under half, and no reason is known for the remainder. Clone size and the V and J calls come from that table; the DNA yielded D and trimming. Recorded for this sample are approximately 180,000 clones; roughly 87% of them occurred a single time. The ten largest clones represent 0.95% to 1.5% of the sample.

In the prospective study, participants were about 18 to 89 years old, resided in 24 geographic areas of the United States, and were enrolled through a virtual design. In the prospective study, cohorts were assigned on the basis of participant-reported clinical history obtained from a screening survey and a study questionnaire. Each participant in the prospective study had whole blood, serum and a nasopharyngeal or oropharyngeal swab collected by mobile phlebotomists. Over an approximately 2-month period, participants in the prospective study had the option of providing additional blood draws and questionnaires. Before DNA extraction, prospective study blood samples were shipped either frozen or at room temperature. Taken from cysteine to phenylalanine, the CDR3 has 13 residues. The entry retains the CDR3 DNA only, 39 bases that are in frame from base 1. CDR1 and CDR2 (SGHTS, YDEGEE) derive from the germline V gene. Trimming at the junction amounts to 4 bases on V and 5 bases on J, and the germline ends lie 13 bases apart.

This clone occurred once. Its binding antigen is unknown. One base away there is no much larger clone; base qualities are not given. Broader findings and caveats from the paper: The quantity of clinical and demographic metadata differed by source and by participant and was supplied without curation.

The TCR was taken from a human donor with acute COVID-19. The donor label of this sample is uncertain. What was sequenced was PBMCs or T cells enriched from blood (not recorded which). The chain was built from TRBV5-8 and TRBJ2-7; 6 matching bases give a weak D call of TRBD2. In nucleotide form, the sequence is TGTGCCAGCAGCCTTGGGCCGGGGGACGAGCAGTACTTC. Its coded protein is CASSLGPGDEQYF.